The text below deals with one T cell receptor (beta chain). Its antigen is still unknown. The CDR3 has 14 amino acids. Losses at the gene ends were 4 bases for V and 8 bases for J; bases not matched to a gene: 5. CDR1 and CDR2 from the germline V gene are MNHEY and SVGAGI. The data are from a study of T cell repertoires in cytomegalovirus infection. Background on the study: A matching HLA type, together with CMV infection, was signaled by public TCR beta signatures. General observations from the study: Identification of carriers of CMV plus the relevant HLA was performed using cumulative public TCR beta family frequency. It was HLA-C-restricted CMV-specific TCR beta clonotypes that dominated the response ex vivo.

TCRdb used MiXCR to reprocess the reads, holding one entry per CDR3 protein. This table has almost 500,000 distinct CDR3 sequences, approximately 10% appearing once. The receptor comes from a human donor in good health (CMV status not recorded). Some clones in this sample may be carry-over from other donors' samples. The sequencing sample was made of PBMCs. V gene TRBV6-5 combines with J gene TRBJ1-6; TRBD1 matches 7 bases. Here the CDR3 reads CASSSRQGYSPLHF. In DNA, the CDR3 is TGTGCCAGCAGTTCCAGACAGGGATATTCACCCCTCCACTTT.